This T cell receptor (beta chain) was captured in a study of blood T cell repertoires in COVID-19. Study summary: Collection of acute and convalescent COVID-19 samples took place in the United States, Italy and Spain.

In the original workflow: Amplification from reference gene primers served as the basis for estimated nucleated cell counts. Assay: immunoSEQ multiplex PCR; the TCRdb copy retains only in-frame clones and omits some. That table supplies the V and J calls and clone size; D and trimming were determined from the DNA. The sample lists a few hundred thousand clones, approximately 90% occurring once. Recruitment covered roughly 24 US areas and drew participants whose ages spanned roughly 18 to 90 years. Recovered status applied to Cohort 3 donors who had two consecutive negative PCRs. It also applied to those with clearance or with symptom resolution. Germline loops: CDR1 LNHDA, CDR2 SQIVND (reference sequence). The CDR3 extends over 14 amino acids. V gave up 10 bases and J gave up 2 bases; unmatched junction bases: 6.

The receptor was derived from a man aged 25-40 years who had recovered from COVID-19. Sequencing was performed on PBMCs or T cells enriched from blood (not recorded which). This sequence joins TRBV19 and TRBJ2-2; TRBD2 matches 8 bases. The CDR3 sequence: CATFSGVNTGELFF. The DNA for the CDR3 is TGTGCCACTTTTAGCGGGGTCAACACCGGGGAGCTGTTTTTT.